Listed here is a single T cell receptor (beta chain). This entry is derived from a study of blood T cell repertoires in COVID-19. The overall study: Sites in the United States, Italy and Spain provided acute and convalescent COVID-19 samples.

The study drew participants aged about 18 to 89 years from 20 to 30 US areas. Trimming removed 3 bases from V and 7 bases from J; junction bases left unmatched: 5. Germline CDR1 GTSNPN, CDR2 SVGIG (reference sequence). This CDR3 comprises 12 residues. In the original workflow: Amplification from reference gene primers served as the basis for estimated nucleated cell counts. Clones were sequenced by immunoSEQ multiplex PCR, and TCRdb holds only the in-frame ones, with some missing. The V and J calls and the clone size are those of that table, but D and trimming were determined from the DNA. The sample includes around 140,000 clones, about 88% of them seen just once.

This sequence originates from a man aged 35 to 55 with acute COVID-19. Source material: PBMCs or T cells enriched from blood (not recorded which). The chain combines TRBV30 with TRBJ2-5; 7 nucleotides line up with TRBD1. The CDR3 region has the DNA TGTGCCTGGAGGTGGGACAGCCCGACCCAGTACTTC. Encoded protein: CAWRWDSPTQYF.